The sequence of this T cell receptor beta chain was determined in a study of OX40 agonist ivuxolimab in advanced cancers. Study observations and caveats: Both CD4+ and CD8+ T cell populations in blood had undergone clonal expansion by week 6 at 0.1 to 3.0 mg/kg.

Worth noting for this clone: What it binds is not known.

The CDR3 extends over 15 amino acids. V trimming: 4 bases; J trimming: 9 bases; junction bases outside the gene matches: 9. The germline CDR1 and CDR2 sequences are SGDLS and YYNGEE. The assay was immunoSEQ multiplex PCR, and TCRdb's table has in-frame clones only and misses some. The sample contains tens of thousands of clones, more than 75% of which appear only once. The specimen was CD4+ or CD8+ T cells sorted from blood, collected in a trial of the OX40 agonist ivuxolimab. This clonotype was sampled from an adult with an advanced solid tumor such as melanoma, head and neck, liver or kidney cancer. This rearrangement joins TRBV9 to TRBJ2-3; 12 bases are a match to TRBD2. CDR3 loop: CASSPPLAGGSTQYF. The CDR3 region has the DNA TGTGCCAGCAGCCCCCCACTAGCGGGAGGTAGCACGCAGTATTTT.